These 21 T cell receptor beta chains share one sample of origin, sequenced in a study of regulatory T cells in long-lasting Graves disease. The time point was: persistent/refractory GD, antithyroid drugs over 5 years with positive TRAb. PBMC-derived RNA was used for the TCR library. Assembly of TCR beta libraries relied on iRepertoire HTBI primers together with Arm-PCR of CDR3 regions. TCRdb used MiXCR to reprocess the multiplex PCR reads, holding one entry per CDR3 protein. The sample consists of roughly 430,000 distinct CDR3 sequences, 21% of them appearing once. The sequencing here drew on peripheral blood mononuclear cells (PBMCs), taken when the disease was refractory, from a patient treated with antithyroid drugs. These receptors were taken from a female donor with Graves disease.

At least ten counts were recorded for this clonotype. The chain is built from TRBV5-5 and TRBJ2-2; 9 nucleotides match TRBD1. After removal of 3 bases from V and 3 bases from J, the junction contained 3 bases not matched to a gene. This CDR3 is 15 amino acids long. Germline-derived CDR1 and CDR2 are SGHKS and YYEKEE (reference sequence). In nucleotides, the CDR3 is TGTGCCAGCAGCTCGGGACAGGGACACACCGGGGAGCTGTTTTTT. This sequence encodes CASSSGQGHTGELFF.

The chain has TRBV7-2 and TRBJ1-1; D is possibly TRBD1 (6 bases). Trimming left V 3 bases short and J 10 bases short, with 18 bases between. CDR1 is SGHTA, CDR2 FQGNSA, per germline. The CDR3 is made up of 14 amino acids. This CDR3 is CASSFQQGIVGAFF. The CDR3 bases are TGTGCCAGCAGCTTCCAACAGGGCATTGTCGGAGCTTTCTTT.

The rearrangement links TRBV19 to TRBJ2-2; D uncertain. The V end lost 5 bases, the J end lost 2 bases, and 6 bases lay between the germline ends. This CDR3 comprises 13 residues. Germline V CDR1 and CDR2: LNHDA, SQIVND (reference sequence). In DNA form, the CDR3 reads TGTGCCAGTAGTCGAAGTAACACCGGGGAGCTGTTTTTT. Translating it yields CASSRSNTGELFF.

This clonotype has ten or more counts. V and J are TRBV27 and TRBJ1-1; perhaps TRBD1 as D (6 bases). V lost 3 bases, J lost 1 base, and 15 bases lay in between. In germline, CDR1 is MNHEY, CDR2 SMNVEV (reference sequence). This CDR3 comprises 16 residues. CDR3: CASSFSGGRPNTEAFF. The CDR3 nucleotides read TGTGCCAGCAGTTTTAGTGGGGGCAGGCCGAACACTGAAGCTTTCTTT.

CDR3 DNA: TGCAGCGTTTGGGCCCCTCCATCCAGACTAGCGGGAGGCCGACTGGGCTCCTACGAGCAGTACTTC. Encoded protein: CSVWAPPSRLAGGRLGSYEQYF. The chain has TRBV29-1 and TRBJ2-7, with TRBD2 matching over 13 bases. The germline gives CDR1 SQVTM, CDR2 ANQGSEA. The CDR3 is made up of 22 amino acids. J gave up 0 bases and V 5 bases, and 25 bases lay outside the gene matches.

This clonotype was counted between two and nine times. This chain joins TRBV3-1 and TRBJ2-4, with D hard to call. This CDR3 region has 17 residues. Germline V gives CDR1 LGHDT, CDR2 YNNKEL (reference sequence). The V end was cut by 5 bases, the J end by 0 bases, with 17 bases between. CDR3 region: CASSTHTSTVAKNIQYF. The DNA for the CDR3 is TGTGCCAGCAGCACACACACAAGTACAGTAGCCAAAAACATTCAGTACTTC.

CDR3 amino acids: CASSLGQDFEQYF. The DNA for the CDR3 is TGTGCCAGCAGTTTAGGGCAGGACTTCGAGCAGTACTTC. The rearrangement uses TRBV27 and TRBJ2-7, with D possibly TRBD2 on 5 matching bases. The germline CDR1 and CDR2 sequences are MNHEY and SMNVEV (reference sequence). The CDR3 runs 13 residues. Between the trimmed V and J ends, which lost 2 bases and 6 bases, there was a span of 11 bases.

Ten or more counts support this clonotype. The V call is TRBV28, the J call TRBJ1-2; D gene uncertain. Trimming removed 7 bases from V and 5 bases from J, with 20 bases in between. This CDR3 spans 15 amino acids. Germline V CDR1 and CDR2: MDHEN, SYDVKM. The CDR3 DNA sequence: TGTGCCAGCACCCAGCCCCAGAGCCGAACTTATGGCTACACCTTC. Its protein product is CASTQPQSRTYGYTF.

The chain carries TRBV5-8 and TRBJ2-2; 7 bases agree with TRBD1. Germline-derived CDR1 and CDR2 are SGHTS and YDEGEE. Trimming removed 4 bases from V and 2 bases from J; junction bases left unmatched: 5. The CDR3 covers 15 residues. The CDR3 reads CASSGGQINTGELFF. The CDR3 DNA sequence: TGTGCCAGCAGCGGGGGACAGATAAACACCGGGGAGCTGTTTTTT.

This clonotype was counted at least ten times. As DNA, the CDR3 is TGTGCCAGCAGTCCACTCGGAGGGGGCGCGAGTCAGCCCCAGCATTTT. This encodes CASSPLGGGASQPQHF. This rearrangement joins TRBV28 to TRBJ1-5, with 7 bases matching TRBD1. Germline CDR1 is MDHEN and CDR2 is SYDVKM. CDR3 length: 16 residues. J gave up 6 bases and V 5 bases, and 13 bases lay outside the gene matches.

As concerns this clonotype: A much more abundant neighbour one base away suggests this may be a read error. This sequence joins TRBV7-8 and TRBJ1-1; no definite D call. Germline V lookup: CDR1 SGHVS, CDR2 FQNEAQ. The CDR3 spans 13 residues. The CDR3 coding sequence is TGTACCAGCAGCATCCACGGAGCGGTGGAAGCTTTCTTT. Translation: CTSSIHGAVEAFF.

This rearrangement joins TRBV30 to TRBJ1-5; D is possibly TRBD1 (5 bases). This CDR3 region has 15 residues. In germline, CDR1 is GTSNPN, CDR2 SVGIG (reference sequence). Between the trimmed V and J ends, which lost 2 bases and 4 bases, there was a span of 15 bases. CDR3 nucleotide sequence: TGTGCCTGGAGTTTATTAGGGACGAAAAATCAGCCCCAGCATTTT. Its translation: CAWSLLGTKNQPQHF.

This chain connects TRBV28 to TRBJ2-1, with a tentative D call TRBD2 (6 bases). This CDR3 comprises 16 residues. Trimming pared 3 bases from V and 4 bases from J, leaving 16 bases between. CDR1 is MDHEN, CDR2 SYDVKM, per germline. The CDR3 DNA reads as TGTGCCAGCAGTTTCCCTGCGGGATTGATTTACAATGAGCAGTTCTTC. This sequence encodes CASSFPAGLIYNEQFF.

This clonotype was seen many times. V and J are TRBV7-9 and TRBJ1-1; no definite D call. The CDR3 totals 11 residues. Per the germline V gene, CDR1 is SEHNR and CDR2 is FQNEAQ (reference sequence). Between the trimmed V and J ends, which lost 1 base and 8 bases, there was a span of 5 bases. This chain's CDR3 is CASSLDSEAFF. Here the CDR3 DNA reads TGTGCCAGCAGCTTAGATTCAGAAGCTTTCTTT. Full variable domain (missing parts from reference TRBV7-9 and TRBJ1-1): DTGVSQNPRHKITKRGQNVTFRCDPISEHNRLYWYRQTLGQGPEFLTYFQNEAQLEKSRLLSDRFSAERPKGSFSTLEIQRTEQGDSAMYLCASSLDSEAFFGQGTRLTVV.

With regard to this clonotype: A much larger clonotype is one base distant, so this may be a read error. This chain uses TRBV19 with TRBJ1-1; TRBD1 matches at 7 bases. CDR3 length: 16 amino acids. Germline loops: CDR1 LNHDA, CDR2 SQIVND (reference sequence). CDR3 DNA: TGTGCCAGTAGTACCTACCCGGGACAGATGAACGCTGAAGCTTTCTTT. Its translation: CASSTYPGQMNAEAFF.

This clonotype was seen at least ten times. V gene TRBV11-3 combines with J gene TRBJ2-2; D is unresolved. Per germline, CDR1 SGHNT and CDR2 YENEEA. The CDR3 contains 14 residues. V dropped 2 bases and J dropped 7 bases, with 11 bases sitting between them. The CDR3, as DNA: TGTGCCAGCAGCTTAATGCCAAAGGACGGGGAGCTGTTTTTT. It translates to CASSLMPKDGELFF.

The chain recombines TRBV20-1 with TRBJ2-7, with TRBD2 as a possible D gene (7 bases). The germline V gene encodes CDR1 DFQATT and CDR2 SNEGSKA (reference sequence). This CDR3 comprises 14 residues. The germline V and J ends were trimmed by 6 bases and 7 bases, with 22 bases remaining between them. For the CDR3, the DNA is TGCAGTGCCCCCGGCCGGGGGGCTCTGAGGGAGCAGTACTTC. This encodes CSAPGRGALREQYF.

This clonotype was found many times. This sequence joins TRBV12-3 or TRBV12-4 and TRBJ2-7; D tentatively fits TRBD1 or TRBD2 (5 bases each). This CDR3 is 14 amino acids long. Trimming shortened V by 5 bases and J by 0 bases, and 11 bases separated the two germline ends. CDR3 nucleotides: TGTGCCAGCAGTCCCGAGGGGATCTCCTACGAGCAGTACTTC. This translates into CASSPEGISYEQYF.

This clonotype was seen at least ten times. This chain uses TRBV10-3 with TRBJ2-6, with D possibly being TRBD1 (6 bases). The CDR3 sequence is 19 residues long. Trimming removed 0 bases from V and 4 bases from J, with 19 bases in between. In germline, CDR1 is ENHRY, CDR2 SYGVKD. The CDR3 spells CAISESMGQGPGGANVLTF. The CDR3 DNA reads as TGTGCCATCAGTGAGTCGATGGGACAAGGGCCAGGGGGGGCCAACGTCCTGACTTTC.

The V gene is TRBV5-1, the J gene TRBJ2-7, with 11 bases aligning to TRBD2. CDR3 size: 16 residues. The germline gives CDR1 SGHRS, CDR2 YFSETQ. V gave up 2 bases and J gave up 2 bases; unmatched junction bases: 6. CDR3 loop: CASSFTSGSSPYEQYF. The DNA of the CDR3 is TGCGCCAGCAGCTTTACTAGCGGGAGTTCCCCCTACGAGCAGTACTTC.

This clonotype has a handful of counts. This chain joins TRBV19 and TRBJ2-2; no definite D call. With 8 bases removed from V and 3 bases from J, the gap between germline ends came to 10 bases. CDR3 length: 13 residues. The V gene's germline CDR1 is LNHDA and CDR2 SQIVND (reference sequence). Here the CDR3 reads CASAWRDTGELFF. CDR3 nucleotide sequence: TGTGCCAGTGCGTGGCGAGACACCGGGGAGCTGTTTTTT.